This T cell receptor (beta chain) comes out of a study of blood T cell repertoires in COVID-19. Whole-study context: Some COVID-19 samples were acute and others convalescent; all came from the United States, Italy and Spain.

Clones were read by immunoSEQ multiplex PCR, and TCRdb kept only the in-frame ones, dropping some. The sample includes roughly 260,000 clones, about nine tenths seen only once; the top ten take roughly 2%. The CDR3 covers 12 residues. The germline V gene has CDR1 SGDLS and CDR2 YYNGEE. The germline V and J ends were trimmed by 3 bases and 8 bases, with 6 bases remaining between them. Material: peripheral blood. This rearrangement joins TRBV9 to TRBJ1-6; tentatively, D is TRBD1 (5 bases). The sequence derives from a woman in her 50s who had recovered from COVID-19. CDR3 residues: CASSGRDSPLHF. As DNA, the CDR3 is TGTGCCAGCAGCGGCAGGGATTCACCCCTCCACTTT.